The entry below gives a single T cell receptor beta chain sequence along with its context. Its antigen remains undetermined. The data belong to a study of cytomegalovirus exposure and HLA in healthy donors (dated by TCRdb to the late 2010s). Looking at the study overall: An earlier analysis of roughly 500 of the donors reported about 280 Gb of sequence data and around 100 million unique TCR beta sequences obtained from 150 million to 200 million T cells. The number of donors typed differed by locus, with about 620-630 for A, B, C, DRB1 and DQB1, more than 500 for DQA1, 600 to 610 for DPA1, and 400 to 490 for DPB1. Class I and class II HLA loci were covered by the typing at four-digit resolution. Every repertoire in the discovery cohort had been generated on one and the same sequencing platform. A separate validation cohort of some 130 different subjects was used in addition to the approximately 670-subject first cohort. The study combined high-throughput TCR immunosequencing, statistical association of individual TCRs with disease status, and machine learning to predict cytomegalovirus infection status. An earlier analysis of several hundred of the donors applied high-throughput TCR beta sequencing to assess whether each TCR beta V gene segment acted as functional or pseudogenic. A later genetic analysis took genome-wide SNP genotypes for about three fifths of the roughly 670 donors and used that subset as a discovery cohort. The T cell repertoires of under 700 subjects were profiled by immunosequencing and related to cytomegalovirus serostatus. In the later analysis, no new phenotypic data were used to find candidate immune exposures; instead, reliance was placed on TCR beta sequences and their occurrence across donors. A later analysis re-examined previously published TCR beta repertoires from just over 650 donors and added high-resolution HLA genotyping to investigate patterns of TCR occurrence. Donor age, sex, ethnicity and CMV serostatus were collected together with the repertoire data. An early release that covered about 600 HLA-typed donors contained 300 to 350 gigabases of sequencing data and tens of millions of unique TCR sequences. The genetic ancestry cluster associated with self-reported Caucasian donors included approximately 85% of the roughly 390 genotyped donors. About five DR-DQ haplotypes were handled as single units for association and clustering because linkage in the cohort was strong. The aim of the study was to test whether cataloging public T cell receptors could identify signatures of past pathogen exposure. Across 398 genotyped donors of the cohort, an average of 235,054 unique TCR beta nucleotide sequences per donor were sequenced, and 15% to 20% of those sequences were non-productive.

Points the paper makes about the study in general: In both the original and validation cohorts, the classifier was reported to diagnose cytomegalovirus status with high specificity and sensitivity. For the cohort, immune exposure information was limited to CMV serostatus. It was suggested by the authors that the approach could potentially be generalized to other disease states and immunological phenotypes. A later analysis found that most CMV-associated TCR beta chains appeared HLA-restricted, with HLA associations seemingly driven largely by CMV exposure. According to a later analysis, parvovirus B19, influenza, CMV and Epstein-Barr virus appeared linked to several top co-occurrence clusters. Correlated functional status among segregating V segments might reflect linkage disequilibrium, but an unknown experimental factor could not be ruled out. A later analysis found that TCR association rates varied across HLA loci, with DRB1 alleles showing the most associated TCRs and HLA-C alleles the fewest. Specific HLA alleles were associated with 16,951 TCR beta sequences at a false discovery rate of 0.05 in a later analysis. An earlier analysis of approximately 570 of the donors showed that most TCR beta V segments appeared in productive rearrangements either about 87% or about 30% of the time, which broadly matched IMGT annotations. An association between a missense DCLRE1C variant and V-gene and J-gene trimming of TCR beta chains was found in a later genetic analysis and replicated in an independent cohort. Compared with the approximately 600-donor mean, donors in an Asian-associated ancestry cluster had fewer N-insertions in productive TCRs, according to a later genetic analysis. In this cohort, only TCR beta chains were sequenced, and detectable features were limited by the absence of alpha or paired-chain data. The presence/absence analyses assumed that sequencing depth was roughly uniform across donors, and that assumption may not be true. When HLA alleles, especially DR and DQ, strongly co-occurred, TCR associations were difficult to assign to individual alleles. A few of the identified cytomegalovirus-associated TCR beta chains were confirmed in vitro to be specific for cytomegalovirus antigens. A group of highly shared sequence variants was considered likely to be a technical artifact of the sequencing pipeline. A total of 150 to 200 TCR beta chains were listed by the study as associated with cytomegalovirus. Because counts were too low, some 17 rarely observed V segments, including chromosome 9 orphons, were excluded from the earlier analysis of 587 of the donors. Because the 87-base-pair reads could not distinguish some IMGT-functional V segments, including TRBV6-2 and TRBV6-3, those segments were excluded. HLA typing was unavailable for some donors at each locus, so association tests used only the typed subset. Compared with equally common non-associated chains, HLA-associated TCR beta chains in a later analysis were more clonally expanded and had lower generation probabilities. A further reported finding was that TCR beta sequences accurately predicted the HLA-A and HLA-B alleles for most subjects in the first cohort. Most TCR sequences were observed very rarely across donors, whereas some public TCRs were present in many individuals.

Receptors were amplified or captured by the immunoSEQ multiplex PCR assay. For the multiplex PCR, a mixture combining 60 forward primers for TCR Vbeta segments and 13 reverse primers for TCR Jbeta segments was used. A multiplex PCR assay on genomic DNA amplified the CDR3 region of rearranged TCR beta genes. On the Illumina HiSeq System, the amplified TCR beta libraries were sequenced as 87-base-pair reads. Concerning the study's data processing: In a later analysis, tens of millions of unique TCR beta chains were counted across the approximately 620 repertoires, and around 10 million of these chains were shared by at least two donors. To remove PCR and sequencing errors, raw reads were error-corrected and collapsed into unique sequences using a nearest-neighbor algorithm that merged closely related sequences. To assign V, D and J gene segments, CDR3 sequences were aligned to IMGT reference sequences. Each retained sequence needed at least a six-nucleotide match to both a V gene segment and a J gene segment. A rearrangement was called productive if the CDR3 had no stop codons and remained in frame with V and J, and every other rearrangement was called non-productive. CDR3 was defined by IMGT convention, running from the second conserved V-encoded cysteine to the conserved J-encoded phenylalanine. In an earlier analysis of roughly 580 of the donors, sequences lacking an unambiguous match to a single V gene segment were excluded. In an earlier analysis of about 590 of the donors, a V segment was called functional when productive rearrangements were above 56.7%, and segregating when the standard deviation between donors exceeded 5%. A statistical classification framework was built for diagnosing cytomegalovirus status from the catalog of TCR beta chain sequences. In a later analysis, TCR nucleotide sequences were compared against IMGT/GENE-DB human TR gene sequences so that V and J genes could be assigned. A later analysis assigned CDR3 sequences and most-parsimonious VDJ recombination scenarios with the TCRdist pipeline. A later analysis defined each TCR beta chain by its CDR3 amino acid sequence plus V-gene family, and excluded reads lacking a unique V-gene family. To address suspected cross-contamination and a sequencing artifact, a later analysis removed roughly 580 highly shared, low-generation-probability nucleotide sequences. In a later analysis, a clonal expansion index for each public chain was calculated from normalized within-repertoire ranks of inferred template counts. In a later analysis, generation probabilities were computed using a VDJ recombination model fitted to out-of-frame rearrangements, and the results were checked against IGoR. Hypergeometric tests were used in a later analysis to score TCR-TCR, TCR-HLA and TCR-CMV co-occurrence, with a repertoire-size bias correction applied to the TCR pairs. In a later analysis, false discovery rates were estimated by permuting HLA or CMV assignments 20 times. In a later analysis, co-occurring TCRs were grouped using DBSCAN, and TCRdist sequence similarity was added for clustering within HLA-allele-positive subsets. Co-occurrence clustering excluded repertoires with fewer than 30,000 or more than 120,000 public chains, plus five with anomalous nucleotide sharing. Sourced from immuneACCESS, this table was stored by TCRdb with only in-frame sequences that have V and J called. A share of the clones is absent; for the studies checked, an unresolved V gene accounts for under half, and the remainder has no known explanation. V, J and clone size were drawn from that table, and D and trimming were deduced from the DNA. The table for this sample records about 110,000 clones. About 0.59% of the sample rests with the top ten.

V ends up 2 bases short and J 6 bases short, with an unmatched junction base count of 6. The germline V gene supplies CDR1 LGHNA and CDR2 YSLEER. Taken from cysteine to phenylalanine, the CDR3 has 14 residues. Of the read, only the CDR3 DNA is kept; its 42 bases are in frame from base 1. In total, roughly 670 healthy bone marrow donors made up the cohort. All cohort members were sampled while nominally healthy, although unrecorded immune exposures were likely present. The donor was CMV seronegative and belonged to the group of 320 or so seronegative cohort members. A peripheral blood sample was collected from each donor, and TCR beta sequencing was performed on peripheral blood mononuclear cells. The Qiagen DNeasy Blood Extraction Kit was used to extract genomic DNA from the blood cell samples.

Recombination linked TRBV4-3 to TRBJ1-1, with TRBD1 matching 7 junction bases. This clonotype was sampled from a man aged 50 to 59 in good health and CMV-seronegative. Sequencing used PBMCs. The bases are TGCGCCAGCAGCCAACAGGGGGTGGGCTCTGAAGCTTTCTTT. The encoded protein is CASSQQGVGSEAFF.